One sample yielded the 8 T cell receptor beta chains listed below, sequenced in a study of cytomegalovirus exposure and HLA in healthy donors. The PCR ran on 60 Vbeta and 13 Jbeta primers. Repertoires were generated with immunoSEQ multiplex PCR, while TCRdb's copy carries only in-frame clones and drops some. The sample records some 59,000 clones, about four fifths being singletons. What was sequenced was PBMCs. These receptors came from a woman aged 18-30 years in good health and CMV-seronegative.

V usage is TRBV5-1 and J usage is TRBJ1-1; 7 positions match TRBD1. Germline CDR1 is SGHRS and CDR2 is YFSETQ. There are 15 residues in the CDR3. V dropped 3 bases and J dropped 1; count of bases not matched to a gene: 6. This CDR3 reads CASSWDGTENTEAFF. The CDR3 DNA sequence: TGCGCCAGCAGCTGGGACGGGACAGAGAACACTGAAGCTTTCTTT.

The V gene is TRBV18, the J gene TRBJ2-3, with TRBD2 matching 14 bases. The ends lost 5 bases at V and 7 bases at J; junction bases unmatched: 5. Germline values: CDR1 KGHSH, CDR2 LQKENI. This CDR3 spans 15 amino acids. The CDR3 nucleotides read TGTGCCAGCTCATACGGGACTAGCGGGAGAAATACGCAGTATTTT. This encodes CASSYGTSGRNTQYF. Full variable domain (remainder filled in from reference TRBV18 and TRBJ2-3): NAGVMQNPRHLVRRRGQEARLRCSPMKGHSHVYWYRQLPEEGLKFMVYLQKENIIDESGMPKERFSAEFPKEGPSILRIQQVVRGDSAAYFCASSYGTSGRNTQYFGPGTRLTVL.

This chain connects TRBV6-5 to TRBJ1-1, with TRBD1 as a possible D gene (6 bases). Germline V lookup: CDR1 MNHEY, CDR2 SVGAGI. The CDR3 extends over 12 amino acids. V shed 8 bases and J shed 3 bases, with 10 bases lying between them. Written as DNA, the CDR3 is TGTGCCAGCCAACAGGGACACACTGAAGCTTTCTTT. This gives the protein CASQQGHTEAFF.

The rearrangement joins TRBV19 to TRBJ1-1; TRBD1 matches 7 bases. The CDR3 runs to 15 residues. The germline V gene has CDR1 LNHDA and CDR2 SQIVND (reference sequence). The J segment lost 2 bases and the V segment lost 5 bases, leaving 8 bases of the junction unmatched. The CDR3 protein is CASSAGQELNTEAFF. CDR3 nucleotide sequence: TGTGCCAGTAGTGCCGGACAGGAACTAAACACTGAAGCTTTCTTT.

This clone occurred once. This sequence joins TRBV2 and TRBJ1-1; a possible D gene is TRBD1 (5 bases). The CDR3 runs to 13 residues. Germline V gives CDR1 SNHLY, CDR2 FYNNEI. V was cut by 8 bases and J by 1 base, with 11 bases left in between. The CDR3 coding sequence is TGTGCCAGCCGGATCAGGGAGAACACTGAAGCTTTCTTT. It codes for CASRIRENTEAFF.

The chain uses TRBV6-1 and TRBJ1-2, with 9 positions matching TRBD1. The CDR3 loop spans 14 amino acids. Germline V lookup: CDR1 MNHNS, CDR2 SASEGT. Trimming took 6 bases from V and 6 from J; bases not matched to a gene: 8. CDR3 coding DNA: TGTGCCAGCAGGCCTACAGGGGGCGCCCATGGCTACACCTTC. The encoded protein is CASRPTGGAHGYTF.

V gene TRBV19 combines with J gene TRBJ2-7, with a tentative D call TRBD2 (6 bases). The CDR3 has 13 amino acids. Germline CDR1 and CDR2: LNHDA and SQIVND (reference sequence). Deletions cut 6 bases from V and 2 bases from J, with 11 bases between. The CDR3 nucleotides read TGTGCCAGTAGGAACGGGGGAACCTACGAGCAGTACTTC. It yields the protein CASRNGGTYEQYF.

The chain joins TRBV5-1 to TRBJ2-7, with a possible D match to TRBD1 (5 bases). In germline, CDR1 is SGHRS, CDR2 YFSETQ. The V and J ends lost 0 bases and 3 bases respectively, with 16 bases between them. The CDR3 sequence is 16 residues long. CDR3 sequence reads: CASSLGWGNSIYEQYF. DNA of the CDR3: TGCGCCAGCAGCTTGGGGTGGGGCAACTCCATCTACGAGCAGTACTTC.